This section outlines one TCR beta chain sequence together with its context. The sample carries other DNA sequences with the same CDR3. The data belong to a study of shared clonotypes between healthy human individuals. The CDR3 consists of 13 residues. The V gene's germline CDR1 is SGHRS and CDR2 YFSETQ. The V gene end was trimmed by 2 bases and the J gene end by 4 bases; junction bases not matched to a gene: 1. Using immunoSEQ multiplex PCR, the repertoire was profiled, and TCRdb retains in-frame clones only, with some absent. The top ten hold roughly 1% of the sample, which has millions of clones, about 95% seen once. The naive CD8 population came from CD45RO-negative cells selected for CCR7, without terminally differentiated effector memory CD45RA+ cells.

This receptor was taken from a man aged 18 to 30 in good health. The sequenced sample consisted of naive CD8+ T cells sorted from blood. This chain uses TRBV5-1 with TRBJ2-7, with 9 nucleotides matching TRBD2. CDR3 sequence (DNA): TGCGCCAGCAGCTTTGGACTAGCGTACGAGCAGTACTTC. Translated: CASSFGLAYEQYF.